These T cell receptor beta chains were read from a single sample in a study of cytomegalovirus exposure and HLA in healthy donors. This table comes from immunoSEQ multiplex PCR, and its TCRdb copy is limited to in-frame clones, with some not included. Altogether approximately 82,000 clones are present, around 76% being singletons, with the ten largest covering more than 5.5%. Material: PBMCs. The receptors originated from a woman in her forties or fifties in good health and CMV-seropositive. The CDR3 runs from the conserved cysteine through the conserved F or W. Each record gives: CDR3 protein, CDR3 DNA, J gene, V gene, clone size, D gene. A D gene is named only where the DNA matches it firmly. The listing skips clone size in some rows; elsewhere it reads once, few, many or a size class.

CASSITGQGAYEQYF TGTGCCAGTAGTATCACGGGACAGGGGGCCTACGAGCAGTACTTC TRBJ2-7 TRBV19 once TRBD1
CASFRDWRSYNEQFF TGTGCCAGTTTCCGGGACTGGCGCTCCTACAATGAGCAGTTCTTC TRBJ2-1 TRBV2 once .
CASSFPPGQGAGSTGELFF TGCGCCAGCAGCTTCCCCCCGGGACAGGGGGCTGGTAGCACCGGGGAGCTGTTTTTT TRBJ2-2 TRBV5-1 few TRBD1
CASSIGGGGPSNTEAFF TGTGCCAGTAGTATTGGGGGCGGGGGACCTTCTAACACTGAAGCTTTCTTT TRBJ1-1 TRBV19 . .
CSVIAGGSDTQYF TGCAGCGTTATTGCAGGGGGCTCAGATACGCAGTATTTT TRBJ2-3 TRBV29-1 . TRBD1
CASSFSRSYEQYF TGTGCCAGCAGCTTTTCCAGGTCCTACGAGCAGTACTTC TRBJ2-7 TRBV7-8 . .
CASSTLAGGYNEQFF TGTGCCAGTAGTACTTTAGCGGGAGGCTACAATGAGCAGTTCTTC TRBJ2-1 TRBV19 . TRBD2
CASSNRGSTGELFF TGTGCCAGCAGTAACAGGGGGAGCACCGGGGAGCTGTTTTTT TRBJ2-2 TRBV6-4 few TRBD1
CASSQKGTGRGYGYTF TGTGCCAGCAGTCAAAAGGGGACAGGCCGGGGCTATGGCTACACCTTC TRBJ1-2 TRBV6-6 . TRBD1
CASSAQLAGDMNEQFF TGTGCCAGCAGCGCCCAACTAGCGGGAGATATGAATGAGCAGTTCTTC TRBJ2-1 TRBV9 . TRBD2
CASSETGTRETQYF TGTGCTAGCAGCGAAACCGGGACAAGAGAGACCCAGTACTTC TRBJ2-5 TRBV7-7 once .
CASSSLTDTQYF TGTGCCAGTAGTTCCCTCACAGATACGCAGTATTTT TRBJ2-3 TRBV19 . .
CASALDGQGSGEQYF TGTGCCAGCGCCTTGGATGGACAGGGATCGGGCGAGCAGTACTTC TRBJ2-7 TRBV6-1 . TRBD1
CASSHMGRQETQYF TGTGCCAGCAGTCACATGGGCCGCCAAGAGACCCAGTACTTC TRBJ2-5 TRBV6-5 . .
CASRPGQGTDTEAFF TGCGCCAGCAGACCGGGACAGGGGACGGACACTGAAGCTTTCTTT TRBJ1-1 TRBV10-1 . TRBD1
CASSQVSQGEDYGYTF TGTGCCAGCAGCCAAGTAAGTCAGGGGGAAGACTATGGCTACACCTTC TRBJ1-2 TRBV4-2 . TRBD1
CASSYLASNEQFF TGTGCCAGCAGTTACCTAGCGAGCAATGAGCAGTTCTTC TRBJ2-1 TRBV6-6 few .
CASSPVGRQGKYEQYF TGCGCCAGCAGCCCGGTGGGGAGACAGGGCAAGTACGAGCAGTACTTC TRBJ2-7 TRBV5-1 once TRBD1
CASSRGFLYEQYF TGTGCCAGCAGTAGAGGGTTTCTCTACGAGCAGTACTTC TRBJ2-7 TRBV2 . .
CSVGRDSGHEQYF TGCAGCGTTGGGAGAGACAGTGGCCACGAGCAGTACTTC TRBJ2-7 TRBV29-1 . .
CASNDLAGSTEAFF TGTGCCAGCAACGACCTGGCGGGCAGCACTGAAGCTTTCTTT TRBJ1-1 TRBV2 . .
CASSQAGTEHEAFF TGTGCCAGCAGCCAAGCTGGGACAGAACATGAAGCTTTCTTT TRBJ1-1 TRBV7-9 . TRBD1
CASSLEGAPFNEQFF TGTGCCAGCAGCTTGGAGGGGGCGCCGTTCAATGAGCAGTTCTTC TRBJ2-1 TRBV5-6 once TRBD1
CASSPPGQLFSYNEQFF TGTGCCAGCTCACCACCTGGACAGCTCTTCTCCTACAATGAGCAGTTCTTC TRBJ2-1 TRBV18 . .
CASARDIRYF TGTGCCAGCGCCCGGGACATCCGGTACTTC TRBJ2-7 TRBV28 few .
CASNDRGRVETQYF TGTGCCAGCAACGACAGGGGGCGCGTGGAGACCCAGTACTTC TRBJ2-5 TRBV5-4 few TRBD1
CASSWDSGEAFF TGTGCCAGCAGCTGGGACAGTGGTGAAGCTTTCTTT TRBJ1-1 TRBV5-4 few TRBD1
CASSPRLAADTQYF TGTGCCAGCTCACCACGGCTAGCGGCAGATACGCAGTATTTT TRBJ2-3 TRBV18 . TRBD2
CASSLLAGGGEQYF TGTGCCAGCAGCTTATTAGCGGGAGGAGGGGAGCAGTACTTC TRBJ2-5 TRBV7-6 . TRBD2
CASRPATGVAGYTF TGTGCCAGCAGACCTGCGACAGGGGTGGCTGGCTACACCTTC TRBJ1-2 TRBV6-5 . TRBD1
CASSNLGAGGGETQYF TGTGCCAGCAGTAACCTAGGCGCGGGAGGAGGAGAGACCCAGTACTTC TRBJ2-5 TRBV25-1 . TRBD2
CASSSDRGGTGELFF TGTGCCAGCAGCTCCGACAGGGGGGGAACCGGGGAGCTGTTTTTT TRBJ2-2 TRBV5-6 once TRBD1
CASSGGGRQTGELFF TGTGCCAGCAGCGGGGGCGGGAGACAGACCGGGGAGCTGTTTTTT TRBJ2-2 TRBV5-6 . .
CASSEGRQETQYF TGTGCCAGTAGTGAGGGCCGCCAAGAGACCCAGTACTTC TRBJ2-5 TRBV19 . .
CASSQDNPLLDTQYF TGTGCCAGCAGCCAAGATAACCCACTGTTGGATACGCAGTATTTT TRBJ2-3 TRBV4-2 . .
CASSPNGYNEQFF TGTGCTAGCAGCCCGAACGGGTACAATGAGCAGTTCTTC TRBJ2-1 TRBV7-7 . .
CASSPSWGPSYEQYF TGTGCCAGCTCACCCTCTTGGGGGCCATCCTACGAGCAGTACTTC TRBJ2-7 TRBV18 . .
CSVAGQGYRDTQYF TGCAGCGTTGCTGGACAGGGTTATAGAGATACGCAGTATTTT TRBJ2-3 TRBV29-1 . TRBD1
CASSLSPGQGAYGYTF TGCGCCAGCAGTTTAAGTCCGGGACAGGGGGCCTATGGCTACACCTTC TRBJ1-2 TRBV5-1 . TRBD1
CASSVTSGREWTTGELFF TGTGCCAGCTCCGTGACTAGCGGGAGAGAATGGACCACCGGGGAGCTGTTTTTT TRBJ2-2 TRBV18 . TRBD2
CASSKWGQNQNEKLFF TGCGCCAGCAGCAAGTGGGGACAGAACCAGAATGAAAAACTGTTTTTT TRBJ1-4 TRBV5-1 . TRBD1
CASSLGSGRDYEQYF TGCGCCAGCAGCTTGGGGTCGGGGAGGGACTACGAGCAGTACTTC TRBJ2-7 TRBV5-1 . TRBD2
CASGFGGPVTDTQYF TGTGCTAGTGGTTTCGGCGGGCCCGTCACAGATACGCAGTATTTT TRBJ2-3 TRBV12-5 . .